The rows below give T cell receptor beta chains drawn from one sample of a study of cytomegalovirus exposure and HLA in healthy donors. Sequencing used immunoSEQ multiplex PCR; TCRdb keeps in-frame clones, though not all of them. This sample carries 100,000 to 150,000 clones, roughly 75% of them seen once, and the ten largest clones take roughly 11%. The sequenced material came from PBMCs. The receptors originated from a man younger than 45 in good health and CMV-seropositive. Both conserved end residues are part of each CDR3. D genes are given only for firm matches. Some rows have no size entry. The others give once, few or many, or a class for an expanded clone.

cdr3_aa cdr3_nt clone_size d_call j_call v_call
CASNPLADTGELFF TGTGCCAGTAATCCCCTAGCGGACACCGGGGAGCTGTTTTTT - TRBD2 TRBJ2-2 TRBV19
CASSEALVRLEAFF TGTGCCAGCAGTGAAGCGCTTGTCAGGCTTGAAGCTTTCTTT - - TRBJ1-1 TRBV2
CASSQDLGGTDTQYF TGTGCCAGCAGCCAAGATCTAGGGGGCACAGATACGCAGTATTTT few - TRBJ2-3 TRBV4-2
CASSQDYSFPGKRVGTQYF TGCGCCAGCAGCCAAGATTACTCATTTCCTGGGAAGCGGGTGGGGACCCAGTACTTC - - TRBJ2-5 TRBV4-3
CASSRTRTLTDTQYF TGTGCCAGCAGCCGGACTAGAACCCTGACAGATACGCAGTATTTT - TRBD2 TRBJ2-3 TRBV5-5
CASSQGPGLVKETQYF TGTGCCAGCAGCCAAGGCCCGGGACTAGTAAAAGAGACCCAGTACTTC - TRBD2 TRBJ2-5 TRBV4-2
CASSYGAGGSTDTQYF TGTGCCAGCAGTTATGGGGCAGGGGGCAGCACAGATACGCAGTATTTT - TRBD1 TRBJ2-3 TRBV6-5
CASKTRDRVSGELFF TGTGCCAGCAAAACCCGGGACAGGGTCTCCGGGGAGCTGTTTTTT - TRBD1 TRBJ2-2 TRBV28
CASSQAGMGTEAFF TGTGCCAGCAGCCAAGCAGGGATGGGTACTGAAGCTTTCTTT - - TRBJ1-1 TRBV4-2
CAWRTGYEQYF TGTGCCTGGAGAACGGGTTACGAGCAGTACTTC - - TRBJ2-7 TRBV30
CVRSLGLAGIREQFF TGTGTCAGAAGCTTAGGGCTAGCGGGAATACGTGAGCAGTTCTTC - - TRBJ2-1 TRBV7-5
CASSATSGYTEAFF TGCGCCAGCAGCGCAACCTCAGGATACACTGAAGCTTTCTTT - - TRBJ1-1 TRBV5-1
CASSETLGAGVFNEQFF TGTGCCAGCAGTGAAACTCTTGGGGCGGGAGTTTTCAATGAGCAGTTCTTC - TRBD2 TRBJ2-1 TRBV28
CAWRGLYEQFF TGTGCCTGGAGGGGACTATATGAGCAGTTCTTC - TRBD2 TRBJ2-1 TRBV30
CASGAGDTDTQYF TGTGCCAGCGGCGCCGGGGATACAGATACGCAGTATTTT - - TRBJ2-3 TRBV28
CSAQTFRRTEAFF TGCAGCGCCCAGACATTCCGCCGCACTGAAGCTTTCTTT once - TRBJ1-1 TRBV29-1
CASRPGSADTQYF TGTGCCAGCAGGCCCGGGTCGGCAGATACGCAGTATTTT - - TRBJ2-3 TRBV6-6
CASSPTARGRGNQPQHF TGCGCCAGCAGCCCCACCGCCAGGGGGCGAGGCAATCAGCCCCAGCATTTT - TRBD1 TRBJ1-5 TRBV5-1
CASSLAVRHPGQGINYGYTF TGTGCCAGCAGCTTAGCGGTCCGACATCCTGGACAGGGAATAAACTATGGCTACACCTTC - TRBD1 TRBJ1-2 TRBV7-2
CASTLSRTGELFF TGTGCCAGCACCCTTAGTCGCACCGGGGAGCTGTTTTTT - - TRBJ2-2 TRBV7-2
CASSQVAGGNEQFF TGCGCCAGCAGCCAAGTGGCAGGGGGGAATGAGCAGTTCTTC - - TRBJ2-1 TRBV4-3
CASSEPRGRSYGYTF TGTGCCAGCAGTGAACCTCGCGGGCGGAGCTATGGCTACACCTTC - - TRBJ1-2 TRBV2
CASSEVWASSGGQFF TGTGCCAGCAGTGAAGTCTGGGCTAGTAGCGGTGGGCAGTTCTTC once - TRBJ2-1 TRBV6-1
CSAIEYEQFF TGCAGTGCTATCGAGTATGAGCAGTTCTTC - - TRBJ2-1 TRBV20-1
CASTLRGPYGYTF TGTGCCAGTACTCTTAGGGGCCCGTATGGCTACACCTTC - - TRBJ1-2 TRBV7-9
CASSLTGGVRNQPQHF TGTGCCAGTAGTTTAACGGGGGGGGTTCGGAATCAGCCCCAGCATTTT - - TRBJ1-5 TRBV19
CASSPLGQGTEKLFF TGTGCCAGCTCACCGCTCGGACAGGGGACTGAAAAACTGTTTTTT few TRBD1 TRBJ1-4 TRBV18
CASRDREQETQYF TGTGCTAGTCGGGACAGGGAACAAGAGACCCAGTACTTC - TRBD1 TRBJ2-5 TRBV12-5
CARSGLTDTQYF TGTGCCAGAAGTGGCCTCACAGATACGCAGTATTTT - - TRBJ2-3 TRBV5-3
CASSAGLAAYEQYF TGTGCCAGCAGCGCGGGACTCGCCGCCTACGAGCAGTACTTC - - TRBJ2-7 TRBV9
CSVIIQGTGYTF TGCAGCGTCATTATTCAGGGGACTGGCTACACCTTC - - TRBJ1-2 TRBV29-1
CASGDTYYGYTF TGTGCTAGTGGTGACACTTACTATGGCTACACCTTC - - TRBJ1-2 TRBV12-5
CSAVRQHAGANVLTF TGCAGCGCTGTGAGGCAGCACGCTGGGGCCAACGTCCTGACTTTC - - TRBJ2-6 TRBV29-1
CASSATSGRPYEQYF TGTGCCAGCAGCGCAACTAGCGGGAGACCCTACGAGCAGTACTTC - TRBD2 TRBJ2-7 TRBV27
CSVGGDTEAFF TGCAGTGTAGGAGGGGACACTGAAGCTTTCTTT - - TRBJ1-1 TRBV20-1
CASSGLHSYNEQFF TGCGCCAGCAGTGGACTTCACTCCTACAATGAGCAGTTCTTC - - TRBJ2-1 TRBV10-1
CASRSKTSQPYEQYF TGTGCCAGCAGATCCAAGACTAGCCAGCCATACGAGCAGTACTTC few TRBD2 TRBJ2-7 TRBV6-5
CASSSGTGYQPQHF TGTGCCAGCAGCTCCGGGACAGGGTACCAGCCCCAGCATTTT - TRBD1 TRBJ1-5 TRBV5-6
CASSLDSSYEQYF TGTGCCAGCAGTCTGGACAGCTCCTACGAGCAGTACTTC - - TRBJ2-7 TRBV28
CASSEARGQIYGYTF TGTGCCAGCAGTGAAGCGCGAGGACAGATCTATGGCTACACCTTC - - TRBJ1-2 TRBV6-1
CASSFSGGTAGNTIYF TGTGCCAGCAGTTTTTCCGGGGGAACTGCTGGAAACACCATATATTTT - - TRBJ1-3 TRBV27
CASRSDRGRGTEAFF TGTGCCAGCAGGTCTGACAGGGGGCGCGGCACTGAAGCTTTCTTT - TRBD1 TRBJ1-1 TRBV7-9
CASSSLPRDIQYF TGTGCCAGCAGCTCCCTCCCGAGGGACATTCAGTACTTC once - TRBJ2-4 TRBV7-3
CASSLAGTSGSVHEQYF TGTGCCAGCAGCTTGGCTGGGACTAGCGGGAGTGTCCACGAGCAGTACTTC - TRBD2 TRBJ2-7 TRBV5-5
CASSPFGGGTDTQYF TGCGCCAGCAGCCCCTTTGGCGGGGGAACAGATACGCAGTATTTT once TRBD2 TRBJ2-3 TRBV4-1
CASSADSPAYEQYF TGTGCCAGCAGTGCGGACAGCCCTGCCTACGAGCAGTACTTC - - TRBJ2-7 TRBV2
CASRYRDSEQFF TGTGCCAGCCGTTACAGGGACAGTGAGCAGTTCTTC - TRBD1 TRBJ2-1 TRBV28
CASSTSRAGEQPQHF TGTGCCAGCAGTACAAGTCGGGCAGGGGAACAGCCCCAGCATTTT - - TRBJ1-5 TRBV27
CASSPTSPLGDEQYF TGTGCCAGCAGCCCTACTAGCCCCTTGGGCGACGAGCAGTACTTC - - TRBJ2-7 TRBV6-5
CASSLWGGGTGETQYF - few - TRBJ2-5 TRBV21-1
CASSLSGTTGELFF TGCGCCAGCAGCTTATCGGGAACCACCGGGGAGCTGTTTTTT - - TRBJ2-2 TRBV5-1
CASSLEATGAQYF TGTGCCAGCAGCTTGGAAGCCACGGGGGCCCAGTACTTC - - TRBJ2-5 TRBV5-5
CASSLGRQLYNEQFF TGTGCCAGCAGCTTGGGCCGTCAACTTTACAATGAGCAGTTCTTC - - TRBJ2-1 TRBV5-4